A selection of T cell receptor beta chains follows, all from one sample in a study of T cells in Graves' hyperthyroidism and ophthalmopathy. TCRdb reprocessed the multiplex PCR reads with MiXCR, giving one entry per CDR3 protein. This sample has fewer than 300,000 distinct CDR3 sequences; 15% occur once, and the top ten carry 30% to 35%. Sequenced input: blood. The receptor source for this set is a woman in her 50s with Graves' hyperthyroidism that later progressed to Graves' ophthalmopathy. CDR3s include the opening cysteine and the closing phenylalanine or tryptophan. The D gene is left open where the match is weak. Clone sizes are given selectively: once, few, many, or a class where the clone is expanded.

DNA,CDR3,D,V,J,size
TGTGCCAGCAGTTTACCGGGAGGGTCCCTTTATGGCTACACCTTC,CASSLPGGSLYGYTF,.,TRBV12-3/TRBV12-4,TRBJ1-2,.
TGTGCCAGCAGCCCGACCCATGCTTCGACTGGCTACACCTTC,CASSPTHASTGYTF,.,TRBV3-1,TRBJ1-2,many
TGTGCCAGCAGCTCCCGGGACGGCGCTGAAGCTTTCTTT,CASSSRDGAEAFF,.,TRBV7-9,TRBJ1-1,many
TGTGCCAGCAGTCCAGGGGGACTCCACTATGGCTACACCTTC,CASSPGGLHYGYTF,TRBD1,TRBV28,TRBJ1-2,many
TGTGCCAGCAGCACCGAAGGGGGGGGCTACGAGCAGTACTTC,CASSTEGGGYEQYF,.,TRBV9,TRBJ2-7,many
TGTGCCAGCGATAGGGACAATCAGCCCCAGCATTTT,CASDRDNQPQHF,.,TRBV2,TRBJ1-5,many
TGTGCCAGCAGCGTGGGACCCGGGACGATGAGTTACGAGCAGTACTTC,CASSVGPGTMSYEQYF,.,TRBV12-3/TRBV12-4,TRBJ2-7,many
TGCAGTGCTAGCGGACAGATCCAAGAGACCCAGTACTTC,CSASGQIQETQYF,.,TRBV20-1,TRBJ2-5,many
TGTGCCAGCAGCTGGGACAGGGGGATGAACACTGAAGCTTTCTTT,CASSWDRGMNTEAFF,TRBD1,TRBV11-2,TRBJ1-1,.
TGTGCCAGCAGTGAAGGGGGACCTCTACGCGCTGAGCAGTTCTTC,CASSEGGPLRAEQFF,.,TRBV2,TRBJ2-1,many
TGTGCCAGCAGTACCGGCCTCTCTGAAGCTTTCTTT,CASSTGLSEAFF,.,TRBV28,TRBJ1-1,few
TGTGCCAGCAGTCCGATGACAGGGATCAACAATGAGCAGTTCTTC,CASSPMTGINNEQFF,TRBD1,TRBV28,TRBJ2-1,many
TGTGCCAGCAGCTTATCGGGCGGGAGCAGCAACAATGAGCAGTTCTTC,CASSLSGGSSNNEQFF,TRBD2,TRBV7-3,TRBJ2-1,many
TGTGCCAGCAGCCTTGGACTAGCGGGAGGGCCGGGCCACGAGCAGTACTTC,CASSLGLAGGPGHEQYF,TRBD2,TRBV3-1,TRBJ2-7,many
TGTGCCAGCAGCATCGGGACAGGGGGGTACGAGCAGTACTTC,CASSIGTGGYEQYF,TRBD1,TRBV6-1,TRBJ2-7,many
TGTGCCAGCAGTGGTGCCGGAACAGGGACTTACAATGAGCAGTTCTTC,CASSGAGTGTYNEQFF,.,TRBV6-1,TRBJ2-1,.
TGTGCCAGCGGAGGGACCGATAGCACAGATACGCAGTATTTT,CASGGTDSTDTQYF,.,TRBV27,TRBJ2-3,many
TGTGCCAGCAGTTTAACGCAGGGTGGGGGTTCACCCCTCCACTTT,CASSLTQGGGSPLHF,.,TRBV27,TRBJ1-6,few
TGTGCCACCAGCAGAGATCTAGGGACCGATTACACCTTC,CATSRDLGTDYTF,.,TRBV15,TRBJ1-2,many
TGTGCCAGCAGTGAATGGGCCGGGCCGTATAATTCACCCCTCCACTTT,CASSEWAGPYNSPLHF,.,TRBV6-1,TRBJ1-6,many
TGCGCCAGCTCCCCGGGACAGGGTTTAGATGAGCAGTTCTTC,CASSPGQGLDEQFF,TRBD1,TRBV5-1,TRBJ2-1,many
TGCAGTGCTGCGAAAGACAGAACTAAATACAATGAGCAGTTCTTC,CSAAKDRTKYNEQFF,.,TRBV20-1,TRBJ2-1,many
TGTGCCAGCAGCCCTTCCGGGACTATCGGCATTCAGTACTTC,CASSPSGTIGIQYF,TRBD2,TRBV7-8,TRBJ2-4,many
TGCGCCAGCAGCCAGACCAGGGAAAACTATGGCTACACCTTC,CASSQTRENYGYTF,.,TRBV4-1,TRBJ1-2,.
TGTGCCAGCAGTTCACGGACAGGGGGCTACGGACAGCCCCAGCATTTT,CASSSRTGGYGQPQHF,TRBD1,TRBV28,TRBJ1-5,many
TGTGCCAGCAGCTTAGCGCCCCTAGCAACAGATACGCAGTATTTT,CASSLAPLATDTQYF,.,TRBV7-2,TRBJ2-3,.
TGTGCCAGCAGCTTGGACGGAGACCAAGAGACCCAGTACTTC,CASSLDGDQETQYF,.,TRBV5-4,TRBJ2-5,many
TGCAGTGCTAGAAACTATGGCTACACCTTC,CSARNYGYTF,.,TRBV20-1,TRBJ1-2,many
TGCGCCAGCAGCCAATCAAGAGCGGAGCAGTTCTTC,CASSQSRAEQFF,.,TRBV4-1,TRBJ2-1,few
TGCGCCAGCAGCCAAGGGGTGCCCCTATCATACTACGAGCAGTACTTC,CASSQGVPLSYYEQYF,.,TRBV4-1,TRBJ2-7,.
TGTGCCAGCAGTATTCGCGATACGCAGTATTTT,CASSIRDTQYF,.,TRBV28,TRBJ2-3,many
TGTGCCAGCAGTCTGCCCCCAGGGGGACTTCTCAATGAGCAGTTCTTC,CASSLPPGGLLNEQFF,.,TRBV28,TRBJ2-1,.
TGCGCCAGCAGTGAGTCAGGCGGAAAACTGTTTTTT,CASSESGGKLFF,.,TRBV10-1,TRBJ1-4,many
TGTGCCAGCAGCAAAAGGACCACGAACACCGGGGAGCTGTTTTTT,CASSKRTTNTGELFF,.,TRBV3-1,TRBJ2-2,few
TGTGCCAGCAGTTTTACGAATTCACCCCTCCACTTT,CASSFTNSPLHF,.,TRBV2,TRBJ1-6,many
TGTGCCAGTAGTGAGGACAGGGGTTCCTACAATGAGCAGTTCTTC,CASSEDRGSYNEQFF,TRBD1,TRBV19,TRBJ2-1,.
TGTGCCAGCAGCCCCCCTAGCGGGAGTAGCACCGGGGAGCTGTTTTTT,CASSPPSGSSTGELFF,TRBD2,TRBV7-9,TRBJ2-2,.
TGTGCCAGCAGCCTCATGCGGGCAGATACGCAGTATTTT,CASSLMRADTQYF,.,TRBV3-1,TRBJ2-3,many
TGTGCCAGCAGTTCTAATAAGGCACCCCTCCACTTT,CASSSNKAPLHF,.,TRBV6-1,TRBJ1-6,few
TGTGCCATCACCGAGGGACTAGCGGGGGGAGGCTACGAGCAGTACTTC,CAITEGLAGGGYEQYF,TRBD2,TRBV10-3,TRBJ2-7,many